This is a list of T cell receptor beta chains from one sample in a study of cytomegalovirus exposure and HLA in healthy donors. The data were produced by immunoSEQ multiplex PCR, yet TCRdb's version contains in-frame clones alone and is incomplete. The sample consists of about 130,000 clones, around three quarters of them appearing once. Sequencing used PBMCs. These receptors were collected from an older woman in good health and CMV-seropositive. CDR3s include the opening cysteine and the closing phenylalanine or tryptophan. A D gene is named only where the DNA matches it firmly. Not every row has a clone size; where given, it reads once, few, many or a size class.

NA | TRBJ2-3 | TRBV4-2 | TRBD2 | CASSRTIAGGDTDTQYF | TGTGCCAGCAGCCGCACTATAGCGGGAGGGGACACAGATACGCAGTATTTT
NA | TRBJ2-3 | TRBV5-1 | NA | CASSLSSQDTQYF | TGCGCCAGCAGCCTTTCCTCCCAGGATACGCAGTATTTT
NA | TRBJ2-1 | TRBV14 | NA | CASGGVYNEQFF | TGTGCCAGCGGAGGGGTTTACAATGAGCAGTTCTTC
once | TRBJ1-5 | TRBV28 | NA | CATKWTGQYNQPQHF | TGTGCCACCAAGTGGACCGGACAGTACAATCAGCCCCAGCATTTT
NA | TRBJ2-3 | TRBV6-1 | TRBD1 | CASSLDRGITDTQYF | TGTGCCAGCAGTTTGGACAGGGGGATCACAGATACGCAGTATTTT
few | TRBJ2-1 | TRBV7-2 | TRBD2 | CASSRTGTSTYNEQFF | TGTGCCAGCAGCCGAACCGGGACTAGTACCTACAATGAGCAGTTCTTC
few | TRBJ2-4 | TRBV6-1 | NA | CASSVKAAQIAKNIQYF | TGTGCCAGCAGTGTTAAAGCAGCACAGATAGCCAAAAACATTCAGTACTTC
few | TRBJ2-1 | TRBV5-1 | TRBD1 | CASSLDGDSYNEQFF | TGCGCCAGCAGCTTGGACGGGGACAGCTACAATGAGCAGTTCTTC
few | TRBJ1-1 | TRBV27 | TRBD1 | CASSPGAGQGKNTEAFF | TGTGCCAGCAGTCCAGGGGCAGGACAGGGGAAGAACACTGAAGCTTTCTTT
NA | TRBJ2-7 | TRBV7-3 | NA | CASSFAGPSYEQYF | TGTGCCAGCAGCTTTGCGGGCCCCTCCTACGAGCAGTACTTC
NA | TRBJ2-7 | TRBV7-2 | NA | CASSLGRGRSYEQYF | TGTGCCAGCAGCTTAGGACGTGGGAGGTCCTACGAGCAGTACTTC
NA | TRBJ2-1 | TRBV30 | TRBD1 | CAWSVGRGNNEQFF | TGTGCCTGGAGTGTGGGCAGGGGGAACAATGAGCAGTTCTTC
few | TRBJ2-5 | TRBV25-1 | NA | CASSSQETQYF | TGTGCCAGCAGTTCTCAAGAGACCCAGTACTTC
NA | TRBJ2-7 | TRBV6-6 | TRBD2 | CASSSDSGRYYEQYF | TGTGCCAGCAGTAGTGATAGCGGGAGATATTACGAGCAGTACTTC
NA | TRBJ1-2 | TRBV20-1 | NA | CSVGRNYGYTF | TGCAGTGTTGGCAGGAACTATGGCTACACCTTC
once | TRBJ2-1 | TRBV7-3 | NA | CASSLSRESSYNEQFF | TGTGCCAGCAGCTTAAGTCGAGAGAGCTCCTACAATGAGCAGTTCTTC
few | TRBJ1-4 | TRBV27 | NA | CASSKGVATNEKLFF | TGTGCCAGCAGCAAGGGGGTCGCAACTAATGAAAAACTGTTTTTT
NA | TRBJ1-2 | TRBV6-5 | TRBD1 | CASSYGQGATYGYTF | TGTGCCAGCAGTTACGGCCAGGGGGCCACCTATGGCTACACCTTC
few | TRBJ2-4 | TRBV6-5 | TRBD2 | CASSYIAGAKNIQYF | TGTGCCAGCAGTTACATAGCGGGGGCCAAAAACATTCAGTACTTC
NA | TRBJ1-1 | TRBV5-4 | TRBD1 | CASSLRDRAGHTEAFF | TGTGCCAGCAGCCTCCGGGACAGGGCGGGTCACACTGAAGCTTTCTTT
NA | TRBJ2-5 | TRBV9 | NA | CASSAYIDFREQQYF | TGTGCCAGCAGCGCCTACATAGACTTCCGAGAGCAGCAGTACTTC
many | TRBJ1-1 | TRBV15 | NA | CATSRGGAGGNTEAFF | TGTGCCACCAGCAGAGGAGGAGCGGGTGGGAACACTGAAGCTTTCTTT
NA | TRBJ2-7 | TRBV7-2 | TRBD2 | CASSLVAGAVSYEQYF | TGTGCCAGCAGCTTAGTAGCGGGCGCTGTTTCCTACGAGCAGTACTTC
once | TRBJ2-5 | TRBV27 | NA | CASSFRVSQGTQYF | TGTGCCAGCAGTTTCAGGGTTTCCCAGGGGACCCAGTACTTC
few | TRBJ2-7 | TRBV9 | TRBD2 | CASSDRLAGDEQYF | TGTGCCAGCAGCGACCGACTAGCGGGAGACGAGCAGTACTTC
NA | TRBJ1-2 | TRBV6-5 | TRBD1 | CASSYSEGAGYGYTF | TGTGCCAGCAGTTACTCGGAGGGGGCGGGATATGGCTACACCTTC
NA | TRBJ2-1 | TRBV11-2 | TRBD2 | CASSLAGTSVFSYNEQFF | TGTGCCAGCAGCTTAGCAGGGACTAGCGTATTCTCCTACAATGAGCAGTTCTTC
few | TRBJ2-1 | TRBV11-2 | TRBD2 | CASSPRLAGESGGNEQFF | TGTGCCAGCAGCCCCCGACTAGCGGGAGAGTCGGGGGGCAATGAGCAGTTCTTC
NA | TRBJ1-4 | TRBV6-6 | NA | CASSDDILQGLFF | TGTGCCAGCAGTGACGACATACTGCAGGGACTGTTTTTT
NA | TRBJ2-1 | TRBV11-2 | NA | CASSPDAGSYNEQFF | TGTGCCAGCAGCCCCGACGCGGGCTCCTACAATGAGCAGTTCTTC
NA | TRBJ1-6 | TRBV5-8 | NA | CASSFHGRGRDNSPLHF | TGTGCCAGCAGCTTCCACGGGCGGGGAAGAGATAATTCACCCCTCCACTTT